A selection of T cell receptor beta chains follows, all from one sample in a study of T cell repertoires in cytomegalovirus infection. Each CDR3 protein gets one entry after TCRdb re-called the reads with MiXCR. The table lists around 740,000 distinct CDR3 sequences, approximately 34% of them singletons. The sequenced material came from PBMCs. The receptors were gathered from a human donor in good health (CMV status not recorded). Some clones in this sample may be carry-over from other donors' samples. Each CDR3 is given with its conserved first and last residue. Each record gives: V gene, clone size, D gene, J gene, CDR3 protein, CDR3 DNA. D genes are given only for firm matches. A row's size may be missing; if present it is once, few, many or a size class.

V gene: TRBV6-1; clone size: -; D gene: -; J gene: TRBJ1-2; CDR3 protein: CASSEHAPYGYTF; CDR3 DNA: TGTGCCAGCAGTGAACACGCACCCTATGGCTACACCTTC
V gene: TRBV27; clone size: few; D gene: -; J gene: TRBJ2-2; CDR3 protein: CASSLAGTTYAGELFF; CDR3 DNA: TGTGCCAGCAGTTTAGCCGGGACAACTTATGCCGGGGAGCTGTTTTTT
V gene: TRBV7-9; clone size: few; D gene: TRBD2; J gene: TRBJ2-1; CDR3 protein: CASSRPLSSGRAGRFF; CDR3 DNA: TGTGCCAGCAGCCGACCACTATCTAGCGGGAGGGCCGGTCGGTTCTTC
V gene: TRBV9; clone size: -; D gene: -; J gene: TRBJ1-2; CDR3 protein: CASSVANGANYGYTF; CDR3 DNA: TGTGCCAGCAGCGTAGCCAACGGCGCTAACTATGGCTACACCTTC
V gene: TRBV2; clone size: few; D gene: -; J gene: TRBJ1-5; CDR3 protein: CASSEQGQGSQPQHF; CDR3 DNA: TGTGCCAGCAGTGAACAGGGGCAGGGGAGTCAGCCCCAGCATTTT
V gene: TRBV7-2; clone size: many; D gene: -; J gene: TRBJ1-1; CDR3 protein: CASSLVSGAVAEAFF; CDR3 DNA: TGTGCCAGCAGCTTAGTGTCAGGGGCAGTGGCTGAAGCTTTCTTT
V gene: TRBV28; clone size: -; D gene: -; J gene: TRBJ1-5; CDR3 protein: CASAGRGNQPKPF; CDR3 DNA: TGTGCCAGCGCCGGACGGGGCAATCAGCCCAAGCCTTTT
V gene: TRBV4-2; clone size: -; D gene: -; J gene: TRBJ2-2; CDR3 protein: CASSQEGPADLNTGELFF; CDR3 DNA: TGTGCCAGCAGCCAAGAAGGTCCGGCAGACTTAAACACCGGGGAGCTGTTTTTT
V gene: TRBV6-2/TRBV6-3; clone size: few; D gene: TRBD2; J gene: TRBJ2-7; CDR3 protein: CASSYSRLAGDYEQYF; CDR3 DNA: TGTGCCAGCAGTTACTCGAGACTAGCGGGAGACTACGAGCAGTACTTC
V gene: TRBV7-9; clone size: -; D gene: -; J gene: TRBJ2-1; CDR3 protein: CASTQPGTIYNEQFF; CDR3 DNA: TGTGCCAGCACCCAACCCGGGACCATCTACAATGAGCAGTTCTTC
V gene: TRBV7-8; clone size: few; D gene: -; J gene: TRBJ2-7; CDR3 protein: CASTPFPGDRAWDEQYF; CDR3 DNA: TGTGCCAGCACCCCATTTCCCGGGGACCGAGCGTGGGACGAGCAGTACTTC
V gene: TRBV20-1; clone size: -; D gene: TRBD1; J gene: TRBJ1-4; CDR3 protein: CSAPDRGRREKLFF; CDR3 DNA: TGCAGTGCTCCTGACAGGGGGCGCCGCGAAAAACTGTTTTTT
V gene: TRBV7-8; clone size: many; D gene: -; J gene: TRBJ1-1; CDR3 protein: CASSLDATAMPLNTEAFF; CDR3 DNA: TGTGCCAGCAGCTTAGACGCGACAGCGATGCCTCTGAACACTGAAGCTTTCTTT
V gene: TRBV15; clone size: once; D gene: -; J gene: TRBJ1-6; CDR3 protein: CATDFGGGNTSPLHF; CDR3 DNA: TGTGCCACCGATTTCGGAGGGGGAAATACTTCACCCCTCCACTTT
V gene: TRBV6-6; clone size: few; D gene: TRBD2; J gene: TRBJ2-1; CDR3 protein: CASSYSIPTSGSSYNEQFF; CDR3 DNA: TGTGCCAGCAGTTACTCGATCCCCACTAGCGGGAGCTCCTACAATGAGCAGTTCTTC
V gene: TRBV28; clone size: few; D gene: -; J gene: TRBJ1-3; CDR3 protein: CASSSPNRNTIYF; CDR3 DNA: TGTGCCAGCAGTTCCCCAAATCGAAACACCATATATTTT
V gene: TRBV6-1; clone size: many; D gene: TRBD1; J gene: TRBJ1-2; CDR3 protein: CASSTGGYGYTF; CDR3 DNA: TGTGCCAGCAGCACAGGGGGCTATGGCTACACCTTC
V gene: TRBV5-1; clone size: -; D gene: TRBD1; J gene: TRBJ2-5; CDR3 protein: CASSPGQGLQETQYF; CDR3 DNA: TGCGCCAGCAGCCCCGGACAGGGCCTTCAAGAGACCCAGTACTTC
V gene: TRBV7-3; clone size: -; D gene: -; J gene: TRBJ2-2; CDR3 protein: CASSLQGRELFF; CDR3 DNA: TGTGCCAGCAGCTTGCAGGGACGGGAGCTGTTTTTT
V gene: TRBV28; clone size: few; D gene: -; J gene: TRBJ1-2; CDR3 protein: CASSARDRWGNGYTF; CDR3 DNA: TGTGCCAGCAGTGCCCGGGACCGCTGGGGGAACGGCTACACCTTC
V gene: TRBV7-8; clone size: few; D gene: -; J gene: TRBJ2-1; CDR3 protein: CASSFPGHGTSEDNEQFF; CDR3 DNA: TGTGCCAGCAGCTTCCCCGGACATGGGACTTCGGAGGACAATGAGCAGTTCTTC
V gene: TRBV11-2; clone size: -; D gene: TRBD1; J gene: TRBJ1-4; CDR3 protein: CASSSLTGLNEKLFF; CDR3 DNA: TGTGCCAGCAGCTCCCTGACAGGGTTGAATGAAAAACTGTTTTTT